The present entry profiles one TCR beta chain with its context. The protocol was immunoSEQ multiplex PCR, while the TCRdb copy is restricted to in-frame clones and leaves out a portion. The data hold 250,000 to 300,000 clones, with around 84% observed a single time. Germline lookup yields CDR1 LNHDA and CDR2 SQIVND (reference sequence). V lost 8 bases and J 3 bases, leaving 4 bases between the germline ends. The CDR3 consists of 10 residues. The data stem from a study of blood T cell repertoires in COVID-19. Study-level background: The cDNA or gDNA used as material had been derived from T cells, B-cell-depleted T cells, or PBMCs.

Resolution of symptoms, clearance, or two negative PCRs was present in recovered Cohort 3 donors. The sequencing input was PBMCs or T cells enriched from blood (not recorded which). The gene calls are TRBV19 and TRBJ1-1; no firm D call. This clonotype was obtained from a man aged 18 to 30 who had recovered from COVID-19. CDR3 coding DNA: TGTGCCAGTCGGGACACTGAAGCTTTCTTT. This encodes CASRDTEAFF.